These T cell receptor beta chains were read from a single sample in a study of T cells in Graves' hyperthyroidism and ophthalmopathy. TCRdb ran MiXCR on the multiplex PCR reads and lists one entry per CDR3 protein. The sample has around 400,000 distinct CDR3 sequences, around 13% seen once. Specimen: blood. The receptors come from a woman younger than 35 with Graves' hyperthyroidism. The CDR3 runs from the conserved cysteine through the conserved F or W. The D gene is left open where the match is weak. The size entry is marked missing in some rows and otherwise reads once, few, many or a size class.

cdr3_aa cdr3_nt d_call clone_size j_call cdr3_length v_call
CASSVLAGGLTGELFF TGTGCCAGCAGCGTCCTGGCGGGGGGGCTAACCGGGGAGCTGTTTTTT TRBD2 - TRBJ2-2 16 TRBV9
CASSQETGTLPTEAFF TGCGCCAGCAGCCAGGAAACCGGGACACTTCCCACTGAAGCTTTCTTT - many TRBJ1-1 16 TRBV4-1
CASSQGSTLFYEQYF TGTGCCAGCAGCCAAGGCTCGACTCTTTTTTACGAGCAGTACTTC - few TRBJ2-7 15 TRBV14
CASSIRQGHQPQHF TGTGCCAGTAGTATTAGACAGGGACATCAGCCCCAGCATTTT TRBD1 many TRBJ1-5 14 TRBV19
CASSVDYTSTDTQYF TGTGCCAGCAGCGTGGACTATACTAGCACAGATACGCAGTATTTT - many TRBJ2-3 15 TRBV7-2
CAISESTSGRAYEQYF TGTGCCATCAGTGAGTCAACTAGCGGGAGGGCCTACGAGCAGTACTTC TRBD2 many TRBJ2-7 16 TRBV10-3
CASSAQGAYYGYTF TGTGCCAGCAGTGCCCAGGGGGCTTACTATGGCTACACCTTC TRBD1 many TRBJ1-2 14 TRBV6-1
CASSSHRSGGLYEQYF TGTGCCAGCAGCTCTCATCGTAGCGGAGGACTTTACGAGCAGTACTTC - many TRBJ2-7 16 TRBV7-9
CASSSLAGLATTGELFF TGTGCCAGCAGTTCTCTAGCGGGACTGGCAACAACCGGGGAGCTGTTTTTT TRBD2 many TRBJ2-2 17 TRBV28
CASRGFGGRTGELFF TGTGCCAGCAGGGGGTTTGGGGGTCGGACCGGGGAGCTGTTTTTT - many TRBJ2-2 15 TRBV12-3/TRBV12-4